A single sample is the source of the 22 T cell receptor beta chains below, sequenced in a study of blood T cells in healthy people across ages. PCR was performed a second time for roughly 7 to 12 cycles using a sample-barcoded 5' primer and a J-beta primer mix. TCRdb reprocessed the 5' RACE reads via MiXCR and lists one record per CDR3 protein. The table includes around 1,000,000 distinct CDR3 sequences, roughly 24% detected once. These data were likewise used in another study, on T cells of mothers and their children.

Specimen: blood. The receptor set was obtained from a girl aged 2 to 9 in good health.

The chain uses TRBV3-1 and TRBJ2-5; D call uncertain. CDR1 LGHDT and CDR2 YNNKEL come from the germline V gene (reference sequence). Deletions cut 10 bases from V and 2 bases from J, with 23 bases between. The CDR3 covers 16 residues. The DNA for the CDR3 is TGTGCCATCAGTACCCGGCCTCAGGAGATACAAGAGACCCAGTACTTC. Amino acids: CAISTRPQEIQETQYF.

There are a few counts of this clonotype. One junction end disagrees with the germline gene, perhaps due to a read error. The chain joins TRBV7-9 to TRBJ1-1, with 8 bases matching TRBD1. This CDR3 region has 15 residues. The V gene's germline CDR1 is SEHNR and CDR2 FQNEAQ (reference sequence). The DNA of the CDR3 is TGTGCCAGCGTCCCATCAGGGGGCGCGGGCACTGAAGCTCTCTTT. It translates to CASVPSGGAGTEALF.

This clonotype was observed a few times. The V gene is TRBV7-9, the J gene TRBJ2-5; D might be TRBD2 (6 bases). The CDR3 sequence is 17 residues long. Trimming took 5 bases from V and 2 from J, leaving 21 bases between them. Germline V gene lookup returns CDR1 SEHNR and CDR2 FQNEAQ (reference sequence). The CDR3 sequence: CASSGQSGEVRQETQYF. CDR3 coding DNA: TGTGCCAGCAGCGGGCAGAGTGGGGAGGTTCGGCAAGAGACCCAGTACTTC. The whole variable domain, filled in from reference TRBV7-9 and TRBJ2-5, reads DTGVSQNPRHKITKRGQNVTFRCDPISEHNRLYWYRQTLGQGPEFLTYFQNEAQLEKSRLLSDRFSAERPKGSFSTLEIQRTEQGDSAMYLCASSGQSGEVRQETQYFGPGTRLLVL.

V gene TRBV9 combines with J gene TRBJ1-5, with D perhaps TRBD1 (5 bases). The CDR3 consists of 14 residues. The germline V and J ends were trimmed by 5 bases and 7 bases, with 16 bases remaining between them. Germline values: CDR1 SGDLS, CDR2 YYNGEE. The CDR3 spells CASSAGTVRQPQHF. The CDR3 nucleotides read TGTGCCAGCAGTGCGGGGACTGTCCGGCAGCCCCAGCATTTT.

This chain links TRBV20-1 with TRBJ2-1; TRBD2 is a possible D gene (6 bases). The V end lost 6 bases, the J end lost 5 bases, and 14 bases lay between the germline ends. From germline, CDR1 is DFQATT and CDR2 SNEGSKA (reference sequence). CDR3 length equals 13 residues. This chain's CDR3 is CSAPRTTHNEQFF. In nucleotides, the CDR3 is TGCAGTGCCCCAAGGACTACACACAATGAGCAGTTCTTC.

For this clonotype: The germline gene is not matched at one end of the junction; a read error may be the cause. The V gene is TRBV6-5, the J gene TRBJ2-1; D is uncertain. The CDR3 runs 13 residues. The germline CDR1 and CDR2 sequences are MNHEY and SVGAGI. CDR3 nucleotide sequence: TGTGCCAGCAGTAAAGAGAAATACAATGAACAGTTCTTC. Protein sequence: CASSKEKYNEQFF.

The chain couples TRBV7-9 to TRBJ2-5; 9 nucleotides line up with TRBD2. The tail of the sequence fits TRBJ2-7 better, so the J call may be wrong. Germline values: CDR1 SEHNR, CDR2 FQNEAQ (reference sequence). The CDR3 covers 18 residues. CDR3 DNA: TGTGCCAGCAGCTTAGGTCAACGGGCTAGCGGGACGACCTACGAGCAGTACTTC. As protein: CASSLGQRASGTTYEQYF.

This rearrangement joins TRBV6-1 to TRBJ2-5, with 9 positions matching TRBD1. This CDR3 comprises 17 residues. V lost 5 bases to trimming and J lost 5 bases; unmatched junction nucleotides: 15. The germline gives CDR1 MNHNS, CDR2 SASEGT. CDR3 protein: CASSNPQGTGFRETQYF. DNA of the CDR3: TGTGCCAGCAGTAACCCTCAGGGGACAGGGTTTAGGGAGACCCAGTACTTC.

The rearrangement joins TRBV7-6 to TRBJ2-1, with D unresolved. V lost 3 bases, J lost 0 bases, and 18 bases lay in between. Germline V gene sequence: CDR1 SGHVS, CDR2 FNYEAQ. The CDR3 loop spans 18 amino acids. CDR3 region: CASSFDLRSESSYNEQFF. The CDR3 region has the DNA TGTGCCAGCAGCTTCGATCTACGTTCTGAGAGCTCCTACAATGAGCAGTTCTTC.

The chain links TRBV3-1 to TRBJ2-1; 9 nucleotides match TRBD2. The germline gives CDR1 LGHDT, CDR2 YNNKEL (reference sequence). V shed 0 bases and J 12 bases; nucleotides not matched to a gene: 9. The CDR3 totals 15 residues. The CDR3 coding sequence is TGTGCCAGCAGCCAAGATATAGCGGGGGCTAGAGTGCAGTTCTTC. This translates into CASSQDIAGARVQFF.

The gene calls are TRBV27 and TRBJ1-1; 8 nucleotides agree with TRBD1. CDR3 length: 16 residues. The V segment lost 1 base and the J segment 4 bases; nucleotides outside the gene matches: 8. Per germline, CDR1 MNHEY and CDR2 SMNVEV (reference sequence). The CDR3 spells CASSLYGRGLGTEAFF. The DNA for the CDR3 is TGTGCCAGCAGTTTATACGGCAGGGGGCTCGGCACTGAAGCTTTCTTT.

This chain uses TRBV5-4 with TRBJ2-7; D remains ambiguous. CDR3 size: 12 residues. Trimming removed 4 bases at V and 9 bases at J, with 14 bases between. Germline V gives CDR1 SGHNT, CDR2 YYREEE (reference sequence). This chain's CDR3 is CASSLFNGRQYF. In DNA, the CDR3 is TGTGCCAGCAGCCTGTTTAACGGACGGCAGTACTTC. Together with reference TRBV5-4 and TRBJ2-7, the CDR3 gives the full variable domain: ETGVTQSPTHLIKTRGQQVTLRCSSQSGHNTVSWYQQALGQGPQFIFQYYREEENGRGNFPPRFSGLQFPNYSSELNVNALELDDSALYLCASSLFNGRQYFGPGTRLTVT.

J is TRBJ2-1 and V is TRBV6-1; D possibly corresponds to TRBD2 (6 bases). V was clipped by 10 bases and J by 0 bases, with 10 bases between them. The CDR3 runs to 13 residues. Germline-derived CDR1 and CDR2 are MNHNS and SASEGT. The CDR3 DNA sequence: TGTGCCACCGGGAGTAGCTCCTACAATGAGCAGTTCTTC. Translating it yields CATGSSSYNEQFF.

V usage is TRBV28 and J usage is TRBJ2-5; D remains unclear. The J call may be wrong; the DNA end is better matched by TRBJ2-1. Germline V CDR1 and CDR2: MDHEN, SYDVKM. The CDR3 sequence is 11 residues long. The CDR3 loop is CASSKEWEQFF. DNA for the CDR3: TGTGCCAGCAGTAAAGAATGGGAGCAGTTCTTC.

This chain connects TRBV20-1 to TRBJ1-3; D not resolved. The CDR3 is 14 amino acids. Germline V gene sequence: CDR1 DFQATT, CDR2 SNEGSKA (reference sequence). The V and J ends lost 0 bases and 4 bases respectively, with 10 bases between them. The CDR3 DNA reads as TGCAGTGCTAGAGATCTGGAGAAGGGAAACACCATATATTTT. Its protein is CSARDLEKGNTIYF.

This clonotype appeared a few times. The J gene is TRBJ1-1, the V gene TRBV29-1; D is unresolved. Per germline, CDR1 SQVTM and CDR2 ANQGSEA. V lost 1 base to trimming and J lost 11 bases, with 8 bases between them. The CDR3 runs to 10 residues. The DNA for the CDR3 is TGCAGCGTTGAAGGTCTGGGGGCTTTCTTT. Its protein is CSVEGLGAFF.

The rearrangement joins TRBV15 to TRBJ2-1; 7 bases agree with TRBD2. The CDR3 is 17 residues long. The V gene's germline CDR1 is LNHNV and CDR2 YYDKDF (reference sequence). Unmatched junction bases numbered 9, after V lost 0 bases and J lost 4 bases. This chain's CDR3 is CATSRDGASGTYNEQFF. The CDR3 DNA reads as TGTGCCACCAGCAGAGATGGGGCCAGCGGGACGTACAATGAGCAGTTCTTC.

Details on this clonotype: Sequence at one end of the junction differs from germline and may be a read error. This chain connects TRBV7-6 to TRBJ2-3; 9 bases align to TRBD2. The germline CDR1 and CDR2 sequences are SGHVS and FNYEAQ. This CDR3 comprises 17 residues. The CDR3 coding sequence is TGTGCCAGCAGCCCCCCCGCGGGGGGGCTGGGCACAGATACGCAGTGTTTT. It codes for CASSPPAGGLGTDTQCF.

V usage is TRBV4-3 and J usage is TRBJ1-3; D uncertain. CDR1 LGHNA and CDR2 YSLEER come from the germline V gene. Trimming took 1 base from V and 0 from J, leaving 10 bases between them. This CDR3 comprises 16 residues. The CDR3 loop reads CASSQVAVNSGNTIYF. In nucleotides, the CDR3 is TGCGCCAGCAGCCAAGTTGCGGTCAACTCTGGAAACACCATATATTTT.

This chain links TRBV4-1 with TRBJ1-2; no definite D call. This CDR3 has 17 residues. V was cut by 0 bases and J by 0 bases, with 14 bases left in between. The germline V gene has CDR1 MGHRA and CDR2 YSYEKL. The CDR3 region has the DNA TGCGCCAGCAGCCAAGATTTAGGAACAGTTGCTAACTATGGCTACACCTTC. Its translation: CASSQDLGTVANYGYTF.

In this sample, this clonotype turned up a few times. This sequence joins TRBV9 and TRBJ2-2; 9 positions match TRBD2. The CDR3 sequence is 18 residues long. Germline V lookup: CDR1 SGDLS, CDR2 YYNGEE. Losses at the gene ends were 0 bases for V and 2 bases for J; bases not matched to a gene: 8. The CDR3 sequence is CASSVVASGMSNTGELFF. In DNA form, the CDR3 reads TGTGCCAGCAGCGTAGTTGCTAGCGGGATGTCAAACACCGGGGAGCTGTTTTTT.

The V gene is TRBV9, the J gene TRBJ2-1; TRBD2 matches at 10 bases. Unmatched junction bases numbered 3, after V lost 0 bases and J lost 6 bases. Germline loops: CDR1 SGDLS, CDR2 YYNGEE. The CDR3 is 15 residues long. The CDR3 DNA follows: TGTGCCAGCAGCGTAGCTAGCGGGAGTTCCAATGAGCAGTTCTTC. Protein product: CASSVASGSSNEQFF.